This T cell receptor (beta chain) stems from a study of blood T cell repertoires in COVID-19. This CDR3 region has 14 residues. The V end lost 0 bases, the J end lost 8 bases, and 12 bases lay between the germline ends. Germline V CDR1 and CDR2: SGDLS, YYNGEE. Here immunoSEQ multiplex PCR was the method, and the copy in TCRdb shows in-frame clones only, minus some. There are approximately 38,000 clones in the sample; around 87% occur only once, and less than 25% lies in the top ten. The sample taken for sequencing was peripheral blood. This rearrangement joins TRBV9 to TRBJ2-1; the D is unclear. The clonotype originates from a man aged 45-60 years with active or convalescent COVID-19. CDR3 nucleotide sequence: TGTGCCAGCAGCGTAGTCACTTCTAGTGATGAGCAGTTCTTC. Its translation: CASSVVTSSDEQFF.